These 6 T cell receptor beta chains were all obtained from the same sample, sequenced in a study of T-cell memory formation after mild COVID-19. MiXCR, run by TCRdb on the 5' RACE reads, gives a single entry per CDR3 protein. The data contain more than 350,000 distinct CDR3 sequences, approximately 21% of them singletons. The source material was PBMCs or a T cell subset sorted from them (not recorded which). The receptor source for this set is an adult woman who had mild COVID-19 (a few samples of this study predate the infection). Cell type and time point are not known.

The CDR3: CASSFSGGVHEQYF. CDR3 DNA sequence: TGTGCCAGCAGCTTTTCTGGGGGAGTACACGAGCAGTACTTC. V is TRBV7-9 and J is TRBJ2-7; perhaps D is TRBD1 or TRBD2 (5 bases each). The germline V and J ends were trimmed by 3 bases and 5 bases, with 14 bases remaining between them. Germline CDR1 reads SEHNR; CDR2 reads FQNEAQ (reference sequence). The CDR3 is made up of 14 amino acids.

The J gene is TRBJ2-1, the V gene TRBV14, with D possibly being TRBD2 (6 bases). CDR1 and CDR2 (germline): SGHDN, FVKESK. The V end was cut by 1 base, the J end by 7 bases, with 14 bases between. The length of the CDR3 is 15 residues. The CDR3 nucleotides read TGTGCCAGCAGCCAAGCGGGGCTAGCGAAGAATGAGCAGTTCTTC. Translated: CASSQAGLAKNEQFF.

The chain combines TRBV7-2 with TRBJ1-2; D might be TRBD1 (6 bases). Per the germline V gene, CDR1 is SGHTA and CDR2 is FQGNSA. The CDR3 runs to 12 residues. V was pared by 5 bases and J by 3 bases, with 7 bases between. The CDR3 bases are TGTGCCAGCAGCCGACAGGACTATGGCTACACCTTC. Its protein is CASSRQDYGYTF.

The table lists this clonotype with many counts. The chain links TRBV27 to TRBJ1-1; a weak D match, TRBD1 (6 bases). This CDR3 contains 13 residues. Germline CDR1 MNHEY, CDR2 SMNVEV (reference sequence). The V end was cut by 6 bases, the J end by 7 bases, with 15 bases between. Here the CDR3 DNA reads TGTGCCAGCAGACGGAGGGGGGCTGGTGAAGCTTTCTTT. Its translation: CASRRRGAGEAFF.

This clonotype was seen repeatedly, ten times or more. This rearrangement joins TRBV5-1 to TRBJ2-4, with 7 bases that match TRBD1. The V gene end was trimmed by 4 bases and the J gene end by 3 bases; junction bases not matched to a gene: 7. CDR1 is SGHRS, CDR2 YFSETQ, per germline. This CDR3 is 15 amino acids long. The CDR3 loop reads CASSTGQSIKNIQYF. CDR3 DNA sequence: TGCGCCAGCAGCACGGGACAGTCCATCAAAAACATTCAGTACTTC.

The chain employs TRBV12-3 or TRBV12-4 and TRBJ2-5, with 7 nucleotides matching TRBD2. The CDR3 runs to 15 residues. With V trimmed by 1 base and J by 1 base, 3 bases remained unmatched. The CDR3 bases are TGTGCCAGCAGTTTAGGACTAGCCGGCCAAGAGACCCAGTACTTC. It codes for CASSLGLAGQETQYF.